The sample holds many counts of the clone carrying this T cell receptor (beta chain). The CDR3 spans 12 residues. CDR1 SQVTM and CDR2 ANQGSEA come from the germline V gene. Trimming took off 7 bases at V and 2 bases at J, with 10 bases between the two ends. TCRdb itself ran the 5' RACE reads through MiXCR, one entry per CDR3 protein. Here the sample spans about 170,000 distinct CDR3 sequences, roughly 6.2% being singletons. This entry belongs to a study of T cells after yellow fever vaccination. The chain has TRBV29-1 and TRBJ2-3, with TRBD1 as a possible D gene (6 bases). Material: CD4+ T cells sorted from PBMCs, obtained on the day of the first yellow fever vaccination. This clonotype was sampled from a man between 18 and 35 years old who received the YFV17D yellow fever vaccine. CDR3 amino acids: CSARTDTDTQYF. The CDR3 nucleotides are TGCAGCGCCCGGACAGACACAGATACGCAGTATTTT.